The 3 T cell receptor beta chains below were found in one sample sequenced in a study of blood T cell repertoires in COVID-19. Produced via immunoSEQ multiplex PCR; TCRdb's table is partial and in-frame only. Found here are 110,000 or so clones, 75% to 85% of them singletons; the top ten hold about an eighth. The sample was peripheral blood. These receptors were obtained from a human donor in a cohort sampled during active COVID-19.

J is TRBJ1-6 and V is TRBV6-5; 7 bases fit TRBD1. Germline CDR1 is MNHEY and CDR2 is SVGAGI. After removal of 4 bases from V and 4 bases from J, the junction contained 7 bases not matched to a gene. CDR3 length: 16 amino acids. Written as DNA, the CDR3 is TGTGCCAGCAGTTCCGGGGACAGCCTGTATAATTCACCCCTCCACTTT. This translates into CASSSGDSLYNSPLHF.

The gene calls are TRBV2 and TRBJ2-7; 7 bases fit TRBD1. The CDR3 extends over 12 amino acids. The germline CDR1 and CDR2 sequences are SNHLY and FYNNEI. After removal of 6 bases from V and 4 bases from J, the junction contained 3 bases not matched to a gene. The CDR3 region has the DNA TGTGCCAGCAGCCGACAGGGTTACGAGCAGTACTTC. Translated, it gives CASSRQGYEQYF.

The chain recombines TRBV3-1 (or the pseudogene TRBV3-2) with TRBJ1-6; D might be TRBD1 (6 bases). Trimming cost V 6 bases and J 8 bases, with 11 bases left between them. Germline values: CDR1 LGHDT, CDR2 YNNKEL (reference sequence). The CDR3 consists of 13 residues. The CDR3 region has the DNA TGTGCCAGCAGTCGGACAGAAGATTCACCCCTCCACTTT. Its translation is CASSRTEDSPLHF.